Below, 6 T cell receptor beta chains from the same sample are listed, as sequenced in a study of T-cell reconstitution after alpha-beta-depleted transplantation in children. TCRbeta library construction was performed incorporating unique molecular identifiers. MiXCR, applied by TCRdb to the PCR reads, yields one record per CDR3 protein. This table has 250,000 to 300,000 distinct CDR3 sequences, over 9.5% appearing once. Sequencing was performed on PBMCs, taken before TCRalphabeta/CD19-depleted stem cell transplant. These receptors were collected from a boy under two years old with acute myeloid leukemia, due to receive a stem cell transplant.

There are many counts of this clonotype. The CDR3 nucleotides are TGTGCCAGCAGTTTAGCAGGGGCCGCGAACCAAAAACTGTTTTTT. Its translation is CASSLAGAANQKLFF. The chain has TRBV12-3 or TRBV12-4 and TRBJ1-4, with D possibly being TRBD1 (5 bases). This CDR3 has 15 amino acids. The V end was cut by 0 bases, the J end by 9 bases, with 14 bases between.

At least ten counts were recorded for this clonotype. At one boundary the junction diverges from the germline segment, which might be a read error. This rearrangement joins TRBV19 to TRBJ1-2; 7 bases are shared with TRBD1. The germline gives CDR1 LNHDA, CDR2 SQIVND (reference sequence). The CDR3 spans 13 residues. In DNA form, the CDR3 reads TGTGCCAGTAGTACGCGGGGGGTACAGGGGCGACACTTC. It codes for CASSTRGVQGRHF.

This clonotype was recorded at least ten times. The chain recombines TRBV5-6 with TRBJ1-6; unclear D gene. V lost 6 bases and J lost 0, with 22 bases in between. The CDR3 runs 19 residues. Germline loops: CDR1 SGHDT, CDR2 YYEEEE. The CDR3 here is CASTFQSAIGISYNSPLHF. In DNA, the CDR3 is TGTGCCAGCACTTTCCAGTCGGCTATTGGGATCTCCTATAATTCACCCCTCCACTTT.

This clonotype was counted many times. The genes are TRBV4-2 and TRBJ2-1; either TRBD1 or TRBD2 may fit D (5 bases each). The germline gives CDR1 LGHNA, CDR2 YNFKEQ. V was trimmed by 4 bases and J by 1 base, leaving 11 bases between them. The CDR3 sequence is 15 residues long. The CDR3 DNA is TGTGCCAGCAGCCCCCGGGACGTATCCTACAATGAGCAGTTCTTC. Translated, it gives CASSPRDVSYNEQFF.

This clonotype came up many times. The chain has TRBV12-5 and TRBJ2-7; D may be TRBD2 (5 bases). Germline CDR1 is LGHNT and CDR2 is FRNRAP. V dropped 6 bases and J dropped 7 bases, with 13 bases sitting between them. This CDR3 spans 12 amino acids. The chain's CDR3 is CASGPDRGEQYF. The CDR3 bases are TGTGCTAGTGGCCCGGACCGGGGTGAGCAGTACTTC.

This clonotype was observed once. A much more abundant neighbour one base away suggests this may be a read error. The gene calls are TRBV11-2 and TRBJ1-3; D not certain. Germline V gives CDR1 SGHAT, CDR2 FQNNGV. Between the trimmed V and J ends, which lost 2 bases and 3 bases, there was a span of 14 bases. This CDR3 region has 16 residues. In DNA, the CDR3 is TGTGCCAGCAGCTTACTAGTGCCGGAGCTTGGAAACACCATATATTTT. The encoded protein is CASSLLVPELGNTIYF.